This TCR beta chain came from a study of T cell changes during pregnancy in multiple sclerosis. The table came from immunoSEQ multiplex PCR; TCRdb's copy has only in-frame clones and leaves some out. The sample has 39,000 or so clones; 85% to 95% are singletons. Germline assignment: CDR1 LNHNV and CDR2 YYDKDF (reference sequence). The CDR3 runs to 17 residues. J lost 3 bases, V lost 1 base, and 10 bases had no gene match. The J gene is TRBJ2-3, the V gene TRBV15; 7 bases are shared with TRBD1. The sequences come from CD4+ T cells from peripheral blood mononuclear cells, collected after pregnancy. This sequence originates from a female donor in good health, enrolled as a control in a pregnancy study. The CDR3 sequence is CATSRGRTGTVTDTQYF. Written as DNA, the CDR3 is TGTGCCACCAGCAGAGGGCGCACCGGGACAGTTACAGATACGCAGTATTTT.